What follows is one T cell receptor beta chain and its context. The data derive from a study of shared clonotypes between healthy human individuals. Using immunoSEQ multiplex PCR, the repertoire was profiled, and TCRdb retains in-frame clones only, with some absent. In the table there are over a million clones, about 84% of which are singletons. The CDR3 is 15 residues long. V was clipped by 3 bases and J by 7 bases, with 17 bases between them. The germline V gene has CDR1 SGDLS and CDR2 YYNGEE. This TCR came from a man aged 18-30 years in good health. Some clones in this sample may be carry-over from other donors' samples. The sample consisted of memory CD4+ T cells from PBMCs. Described subset: CD45RA-negative fraction. The chain couples TRBV9 to TRBJ1-3; no reliable D call. CDR3 sequence: CASSAPLGGWNTIYF. As DNA, the CDR3 is TGTGCCAGCAGCGCCCCTCTAGGCGGCTGGAACACCATATATTTT.